The subject of this entry is one TCR beta chain. There is no known antigen for this receptor. There are no base qualities to consult, and no much larger clone falls within one base. The same CDR3 is also encoded by other DNA sequences in this sample. These data come from a study of shared clonotypes between healthy human individuals (dated by TCRdb to 2018 to 2020). About the study as a whole: A few men and two women, aged 18 to 49 years, made up the cohort. For each donor, three plates each were used for CD4 naive and CD4 memory, two plates were used for CD8 naive, and one plate was used for CD8 memory. Blood TCR repertoires of five healthy adults were deeply sequenced to estimate repertoire size and the extent of clonotype sharing between individuals. To increase sequencing depth and limit assay-specific biases, different laboratories used diverse techniques to prepare libraries and sequence TCR repertoires. Per donor, leukapheresis produced somewhere between about 0.94 and 9 billion PBMCs. Study-level results and caveats: Incomplete sequencing was indicated by rarefaction of sorted-subset datasets, despite the large sequencing depth. The small number of donors limited the genetic and exposure-history diversity represented. Sampling was limited to blood, and TCR repertoires in tissue likely differ from TCR repertoires in blood. Pairwise subsampling indicated that sequencing depth was expected to affect the degree of clonotype sharing among donors. Naive subsets generally had larger estimated clonotype richness than memory subsets. Compared with non-shared clonotypes, the clonotypes found in all four sorted-subset donors had higher generation probabilities. Across four donors, around 5% of naive CD4, approximately 3.6% of naive CD8, approximately 2.5% of memory CD4, and approximately 0.42% of memory CD8 clonotypes were shared.

V gives up 4 bases and J gives up 2 bases, and the segment between their germline ends measures 15 bases. The germline V gene (reference sequence) supplies CDR1 MNHEY and CDR2 SMNVEV. The CDR3 spans 16 residues, from the cysteine through the phenylalanine. Left in the record is the CDR3 DNA by itself, 48 bases read in frame from the first base. Donors were healthy HIV-negative adults with no recently reported acute infections or vaccinations. Every donor was a Caucasian adult residing in Nashville, Tennessee, USA. Magnetic negative selection was used to enrich CD4+ T cells, after which naive cells were positively selected on CD45RA and the negative fraction became the memory subset. Blood was collected by leukapheresis, and PBMCs were isolated by Ficoll-Histopaque density gradient centrifugation and then cryopreserved in liquid nitrogen vapor phase. Analytical flow cytometry was used to check the purity and quantity of each magnetically sorted T cell population. Each sorted fraction had its genomic DNA isolated and then quantified by UV absorbance on a Nanodrop 2000c.

Using the deep immunoSEQ assay, TCR CDR3 regions were amplified from genomic DNA by multiplex PCR. Genomic DNA extracted from each cell subset was distributed evenly over all wells of several immunoSEQ 96-well plates, and each plate served as one replicate. For sorted subsets, each replicate PCR was loaded with 200 to 250 ng genomic DNA, equivalent to 25,000 to 35,000 T cell genomes. Purified libraries were measured with a Qubit 3.0 fluorometer, size-checked on a Bioanalyzer 2100, and measured again with the KAPA Library Quantification kit. A separate single-read 150-cycle Illumina NextSeq 550 flow cell was used to sequence each immunoSEQ 96-well plate. The study's own analysis went as follows. Because the immunoSEQ output included only junctional sequences and no quality scores, the filtering could not be the same as the filtering used for full-length reads. Sequences were annotated with PyIR, a Python wrapper for IgBLAST v1.9, using IMGT germline references to assign V/J genes and CDR3. Any read was removed if the V/J assignment was weak (E-value above 1e-6), the CDR3 was missing, or the read contained stop codons, out-of-frame junctions, or ambiguous translated residues. A V3J clonotype was defined by an identical inferred V gene, J gene, and CDR3 amino acid sequence. To compute the percentage overlap between repertoires, the number of shared unique clonotypes was divided by the size of the smaller repertoire. Three approaches were used to assess repertoire richness: RTK rarefaction, the Chao1 estimator, and Recon v2.1 estimates of unobserved clonotypes. OLGA was used to compute generation probabilities for all TCRbeta clonotypes that the gDNA method yielded from a handful of donors. In TCRdb, the immuneACCESS table is reduced to in-frame sequences with V and J assigned. These tables do not hold every clone; where another copy was compared, an unresolved V gene accounts for under half, and the others remain unexplained. Clone size and the V and J calls come from that table; the DNA yielded D and trimming. Recorded for this sample are approximately 740,000 clones; around 74% of them occurred a single time. The ten largest account for about 1.7% of the sample.

This chain is built from TRBV27 and TRBJ2-1; TRBD1 is a possible D gene, resting on 6 matching bases. Sequencing used memory CD4+ T cells sorted from blood. In light of the paper, this sample's cell subset or site label describes: CD45RA-negative fraction. The receptor comes from a woman between 25 and 40 years old in good health. The sequenced DNA: TGTGCCAGCAGTTCCCTCCCACAGGGAGCCTACAATGAGCAGTTCTTC. Its protein reads: CASSSLPQGAYNEQFF.